Below, 8 T cell receptor beta chains from the same sample are listed, as sequenced in a study of cytomegalovirus exposure and HLA in healthy donors. Researchers ran the PCR with 60 Vbeta and 13 Jbeta primers. TCRdb's copy holds only in-frame clones and misses some; the assay was immunoSEQ multiplex PCR. This table has 200,000 to 250,000 clones, about four fifths appearing once. The sequencing input was PBMCs. The receptors stem from a middle-aged woman in good health and CMV-seropositive.

This chain connects TRBV5-1 to TRBJ2-7, with a weak D call TRBD2 (6 bases). Germline loops: CDR1 SGHRS, CDR2 YFSETQ. Deletions cut 0 bases from V and 0 bases from J, with 10 bases between. The CDR3 runs to 15 residues. The CDR3 protein is CASSLVGGNSYEQYF. In nucleotides, the CDR3 is TGCGCCAGCAGCTTGGTAGGAGGGAACTCCTACGAGCAGTACTTC. Full variable domain (rest looked up from reference TRBV5-1 and TRBJ2-7): KAGVTQTPRYLIKTRGQQVTLSCSPISGHRSVSWYQQTPGQGLQFLFEYFSETQRNKGNFPGRFSGRQFSNSRSEMNVSTLELGDSALYLCASSLVGGNSYEQYFGPGTRLTVT.

This clone was counted between two and nine times. The chain is built from TRBV6-5 and TRBJ1-2; D remains unclear. The CDR3 totals 13 residues. Trimming removed 0 bases from V and 4 bases from J, with 6 bases in between. Germline V gene data show CDR1 as MNHEY and CDR2 as SVGAGI. CDR3: CASSYSRGYGYTF. In DNA, the CDR3 is TGTGCCAGCAGTTACTCGCGGGGCTATGGCTACACCTTC.

This clone has a handful of counts. The V call is TRBV15, the J call TRBJ2-5, with TRBD2 matching 9 bases. Germline assignment: CDR1 LNHNV and CDR2 YYDKDF (reference sequence). CDR3 size: 15 residues. The ends lost 5 bases at V and 5 bases at J; junction bases unmatched: 9. The CDR3 nucleotides read TGTGCCACCAGCTCCGACGGCGGGGGGGCGGAGACCCAGTACTTC. Translating it yields CATSSDGGGAETQYF.

The table lists this clone with a count of one. The rearrangement joins TRBV6-5 to TRBJ1-1; D remains unclear. Germline-derived CDR1 and CDR2 are MNHEY and SVGAGI. The CDR3 is 13 amino acids. The V end was cut by 3 bases, the J end by 3 bases, with 8 bases between. Here the CDR3 reads CASSYGRDTEAFF. Written as DNA, the CDR3 is TGTGCCAGCAGTTATGGTCGAGACACTGAAGCTTTCTTT.

The V call is TRBV20-1, the J call TRBJ1-1; D is undetermined. The germline V gene has CDR1 DFQATT and CDR2 SNEGSKA (reference sequence). CDR3 length: 11 amino acids. V lost 2 bases and J 2 bases, leaving 3 bases between the germline ends. The CDR3 loop is CSARSNTEAFF. In DNA, the CDR3 is TGCAGTGCTAGATCTAACACTGAAGCTTTCTTT.

This chain connects TRBV29-1 to TRBJ2-7, with unresolved D. The ends were cut back, 7 bases at V and 2 bases at J, with 24 bases in the middle. The CDR3 is 16 amino acids. Germline CDR1 is SQVTM and CDR2 is ANQGSEA. CDR3 in amino acids: CSASLRVPTYTYEQYF. CDR3 DNA: TGCAGCGCGAGCCTCCGGGTTCCTACTTATACCTACGAGCAGTACTTC.

V usage is TRBV27 and J usage is TRBJ2-1; the D gene is possibly TRBD2 (5 bases). The V gene lost 5 bases and the J gene lost 9 bases, with 8 bases spanning the gap. Looked up from germline, CDR1 is MNHEY and CDR2 is SMNVEV (reference sequence). The CDR3 runs 11 residues. The CDR3, as DNA: TGTGCCAGCAGTGGAGCGGCTGAGCAGTTCTTC. Amino acid sequence: CASSGAAEQFF.

The chain joins TRBV6-6 to TRBJ2-7; 10 nucleotides agree with TRBD1. This CDR3 has 14 amino acids. J lost 3 bases, V lost 6 bases, and 5 bases had no gene match. CDR1 is MNHNY, CDR2 SVGAGI, per germline (reference sequence). The DNA for the CDR3 is TGTGCCAGCAGATCCGGGACAGGGGTCTACGAGCAGTACTTC. This translates into CASRSGTGVYEQYF.